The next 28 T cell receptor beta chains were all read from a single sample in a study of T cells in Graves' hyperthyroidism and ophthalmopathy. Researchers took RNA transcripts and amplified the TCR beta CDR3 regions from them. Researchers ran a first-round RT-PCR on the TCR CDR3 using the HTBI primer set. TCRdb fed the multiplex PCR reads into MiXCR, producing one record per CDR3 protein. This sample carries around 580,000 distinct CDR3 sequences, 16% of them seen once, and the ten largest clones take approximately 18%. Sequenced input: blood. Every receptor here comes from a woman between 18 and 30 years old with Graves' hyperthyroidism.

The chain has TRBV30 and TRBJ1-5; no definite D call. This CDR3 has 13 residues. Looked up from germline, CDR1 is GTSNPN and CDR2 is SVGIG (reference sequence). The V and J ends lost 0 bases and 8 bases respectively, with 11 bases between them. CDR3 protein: CAWSVGVHKPQHF. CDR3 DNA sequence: TGTGCCTGGAGTGTCGGGGTTCATAAGCCCCAGCATTTT.

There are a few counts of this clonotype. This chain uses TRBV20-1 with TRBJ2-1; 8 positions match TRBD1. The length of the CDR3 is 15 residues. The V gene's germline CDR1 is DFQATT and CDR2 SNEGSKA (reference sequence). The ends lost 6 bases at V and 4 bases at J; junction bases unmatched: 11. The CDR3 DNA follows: TGCAGTGCCCGAGGGGAGGACAGGGTTTACAATGAGCAGTTCTTC. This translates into CSARGEDRVYNEQFF.

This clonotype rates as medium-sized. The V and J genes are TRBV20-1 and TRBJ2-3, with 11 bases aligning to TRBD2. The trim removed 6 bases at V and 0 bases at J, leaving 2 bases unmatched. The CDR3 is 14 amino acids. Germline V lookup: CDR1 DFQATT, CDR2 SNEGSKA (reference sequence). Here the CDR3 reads CSARLAGSTDTQYF. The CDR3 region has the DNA TGCAGTGCCCGACTAGCGGGGAGCACAGATACGCAGTATTTT.

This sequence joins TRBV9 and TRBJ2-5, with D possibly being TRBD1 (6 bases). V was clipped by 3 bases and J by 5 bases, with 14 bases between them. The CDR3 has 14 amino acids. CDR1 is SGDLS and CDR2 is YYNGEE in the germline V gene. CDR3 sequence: CASSAAGRGETQYF. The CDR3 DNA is TGTGCCAGCAGCGCCGCGGGCAGGGGTGAGACCCAGTACTTC.

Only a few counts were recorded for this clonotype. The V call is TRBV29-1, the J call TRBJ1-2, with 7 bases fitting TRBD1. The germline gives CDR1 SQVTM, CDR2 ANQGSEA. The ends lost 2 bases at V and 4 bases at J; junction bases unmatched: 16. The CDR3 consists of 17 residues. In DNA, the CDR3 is TGCAGCGTTGAATTGGCAGGGGGTTCCTTCCCGCCCTATGGCTACACCTTC. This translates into CSVELAGGSFPPYGYTF.

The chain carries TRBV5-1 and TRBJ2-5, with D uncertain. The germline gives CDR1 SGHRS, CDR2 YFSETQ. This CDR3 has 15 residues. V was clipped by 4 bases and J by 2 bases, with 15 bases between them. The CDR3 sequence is CASSARTYEQETQYF. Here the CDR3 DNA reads TGCGCCAGCAGCGCCCGGACGTATGAACAAGAGACCCAGTACTTC. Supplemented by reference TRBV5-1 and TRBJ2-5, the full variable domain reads KAGVTQTPRYLIKTRGQQVTLSCSPISGHRSVSWYQQTPGQGLQFLFEYFSETQRNKGNFPGRFSGRQFSNSRSEMNVSTLELGDSALYLCASSARTYEQETQYFGPGTRLLVL.

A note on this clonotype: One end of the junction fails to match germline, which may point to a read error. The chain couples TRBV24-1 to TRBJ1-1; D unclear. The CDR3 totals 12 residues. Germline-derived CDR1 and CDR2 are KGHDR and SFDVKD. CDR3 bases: TGTGCCACCAGTGAGTCCGGAACAAGAGCTTCCTTT. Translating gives CATSESGTRASF.

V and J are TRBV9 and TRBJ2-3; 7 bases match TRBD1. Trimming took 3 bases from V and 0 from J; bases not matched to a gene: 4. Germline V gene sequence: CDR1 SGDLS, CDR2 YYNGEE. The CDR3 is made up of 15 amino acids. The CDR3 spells CASSDGTASTDTQYF. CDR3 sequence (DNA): TGTGCCAGCAGCGATGGGACAGCTAGCACAGATACGCAGTATTTT.

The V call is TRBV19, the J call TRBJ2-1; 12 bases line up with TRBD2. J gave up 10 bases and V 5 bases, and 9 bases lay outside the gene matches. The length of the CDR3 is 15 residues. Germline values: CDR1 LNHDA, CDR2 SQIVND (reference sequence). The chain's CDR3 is CASSQLAGGRGEQFF. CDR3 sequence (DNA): TGTGCCAGTAGTCAACTAGCGGGGGGTCGAGGAGAGCAGTTCTTC.

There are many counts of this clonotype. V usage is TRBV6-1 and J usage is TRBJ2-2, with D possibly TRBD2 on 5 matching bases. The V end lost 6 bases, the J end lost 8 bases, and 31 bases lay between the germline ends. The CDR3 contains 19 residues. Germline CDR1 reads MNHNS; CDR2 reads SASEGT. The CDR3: CASSLRVRESNPPKGELFF. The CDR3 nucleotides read TGTGCCAGCAGCCTACGGGTGAGGGAGTCGAACCCCCCGAAAGGGGAGCTGTTTTTT.

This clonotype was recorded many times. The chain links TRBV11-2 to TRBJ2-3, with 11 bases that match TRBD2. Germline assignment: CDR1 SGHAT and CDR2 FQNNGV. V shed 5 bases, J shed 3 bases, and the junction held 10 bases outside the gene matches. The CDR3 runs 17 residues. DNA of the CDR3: TGTGCCAGCAGCCTGTTTCTAGCGGGGGGTCTGACAGATACGCAGTATTTT. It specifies CASSLFLAGGLTDTQYF.

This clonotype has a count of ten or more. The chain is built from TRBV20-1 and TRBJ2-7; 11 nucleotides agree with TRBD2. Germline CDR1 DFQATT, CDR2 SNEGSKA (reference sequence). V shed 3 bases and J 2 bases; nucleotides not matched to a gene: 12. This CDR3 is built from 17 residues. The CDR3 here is CSASLASGGPFPYEQYF. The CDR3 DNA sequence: TGCAGTGCTAGTCTAGCTAGCGGGGGGCCCTTCCCCTACGAGCAGTACTTC.

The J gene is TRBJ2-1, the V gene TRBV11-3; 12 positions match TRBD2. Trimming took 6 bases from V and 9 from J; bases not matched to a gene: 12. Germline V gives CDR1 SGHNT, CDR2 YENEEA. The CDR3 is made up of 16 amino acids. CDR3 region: CASSLQLAGGRAEQFF. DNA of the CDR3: TGTGCCAGCAGTCTTCAACTAGCGGGGGGCCGGGCTGAGCAGTTCTTC.

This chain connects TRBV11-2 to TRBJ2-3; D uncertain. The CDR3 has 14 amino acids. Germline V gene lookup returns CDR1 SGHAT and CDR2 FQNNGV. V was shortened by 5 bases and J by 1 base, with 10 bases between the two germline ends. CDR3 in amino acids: CASSRAWGTDTQYF. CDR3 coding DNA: TGTGCCAGCAGCCGCGCCTGGGGCACAGATACGCAGTATTTT. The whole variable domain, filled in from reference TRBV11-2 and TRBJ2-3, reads EAGVAQSPRYKIIEKRQSVAFWCNPISGHATLYWYQQILGQGPKLLIQFQNNGVVDDSQLPKDRFSAERLKGVDSTLKIQPAKLEDSAVYLCASSRAWGTDTQYFGPGTRLTVL.

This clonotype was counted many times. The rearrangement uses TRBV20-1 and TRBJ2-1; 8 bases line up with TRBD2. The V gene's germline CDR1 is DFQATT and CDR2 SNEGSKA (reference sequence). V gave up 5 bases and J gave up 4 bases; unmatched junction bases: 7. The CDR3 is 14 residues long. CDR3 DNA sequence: TGCAGTGCTCCCGCTCAGCGGGAGTACAATGAGCAGTTCTTC. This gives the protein CSAPAQREYNEQFF.

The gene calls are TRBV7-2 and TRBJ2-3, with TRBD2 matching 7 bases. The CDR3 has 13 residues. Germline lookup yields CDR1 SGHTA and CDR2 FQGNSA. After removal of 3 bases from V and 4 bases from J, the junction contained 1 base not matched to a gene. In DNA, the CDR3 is TGTGCCAGCAGCTTCCGGGAGGCAGATACGCAGTATTTT. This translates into CASSFREADTQYF.

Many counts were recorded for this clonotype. CDR3 in DNA: TGCGCCAGCAGCTTGGCCGTCCAAGCCGCCGAGCAGTACTTC. It translates to CASSLAVQAAEQYF. The chain joins TRBV5-1 to TRBJ2-7, with D unclear. This CDR3 is 14 amino acids long. The V gene's germline CDR1 is SGHRS and CDR2 YFSETQ. Between the trimmed V and J ends, which lost 0 bases and 6 bases, there was a span of 13 bases.

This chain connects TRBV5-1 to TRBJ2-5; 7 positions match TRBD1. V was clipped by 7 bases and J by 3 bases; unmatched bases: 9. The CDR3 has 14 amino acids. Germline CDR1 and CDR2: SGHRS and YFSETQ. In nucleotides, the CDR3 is TGCGCCAGCGGGGCACAGGGGTTAAAAGAGACCCAGTACTTC. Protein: CASGAQGLKETQYF.

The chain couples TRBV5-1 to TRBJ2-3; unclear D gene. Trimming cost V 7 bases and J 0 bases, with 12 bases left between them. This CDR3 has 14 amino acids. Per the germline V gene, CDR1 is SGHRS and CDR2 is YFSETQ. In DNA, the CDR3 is TGCGCCAGCTCCGGGCGCTTGAGCACAGATACGCAGTATTTT. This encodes CASSGRLSTDTQYF.

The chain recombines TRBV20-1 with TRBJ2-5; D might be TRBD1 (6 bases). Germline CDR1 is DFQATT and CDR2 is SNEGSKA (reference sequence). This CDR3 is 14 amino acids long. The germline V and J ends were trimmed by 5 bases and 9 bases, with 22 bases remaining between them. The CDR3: CSAQPSGGRDPQYF. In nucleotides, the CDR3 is TGCAGTGCTCAACCTAGTGGGGGCCGGGATCCCCAGTACTTC.

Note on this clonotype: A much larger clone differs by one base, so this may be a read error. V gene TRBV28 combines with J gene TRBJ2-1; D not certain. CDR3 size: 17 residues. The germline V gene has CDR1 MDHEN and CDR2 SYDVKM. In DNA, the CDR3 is TGTGCCAGCAGTTTTGTGATCCCGAGACGGACGGGCGATGAGCAGCTCTTC. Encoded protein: CASSFVIPRRTGDEQLF. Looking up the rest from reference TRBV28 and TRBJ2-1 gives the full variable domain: DVKVTQSSRYLVKRTGEKVFLECVQDMDHENMFWYRQDPGLGLRLIYFSYDVKMKEKGDIPEGYSVSREKKERFSLILESASTNQTSMYLCASSFVIPRRTGDEQLFGPGTRLTVL.

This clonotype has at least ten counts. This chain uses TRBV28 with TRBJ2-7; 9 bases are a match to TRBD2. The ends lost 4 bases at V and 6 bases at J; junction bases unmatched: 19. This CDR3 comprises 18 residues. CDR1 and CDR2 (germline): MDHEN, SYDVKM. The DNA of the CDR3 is TGTGCCAGCAGTTATTACCCAAAGGCTAGCGGGATCGCGGTCGAGCAGTACTTC. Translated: CASSYYPKASGIAVEQYF.

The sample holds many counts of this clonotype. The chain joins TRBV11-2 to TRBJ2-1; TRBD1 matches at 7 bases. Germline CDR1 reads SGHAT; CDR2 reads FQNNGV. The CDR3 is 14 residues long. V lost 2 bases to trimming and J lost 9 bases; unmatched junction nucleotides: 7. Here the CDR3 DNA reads TGTGCCAGCAGCTTACCCAGACAGGGCATTGAGCAGTTCTTC. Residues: CASSLPRQGIEQFF.

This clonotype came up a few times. The CDR3 bases are TGTGCCAGCTCACCCTACAGGGGCGGCTGGGATGAGCAGTTCTTC. Amino acids: CASSPYRGGWDEQFF. J is TRBJ2-1 and V is TRBV18; TRBD1 matches at 7 bases. The CDR3 spans 15 residues. V was pared by 3 bases and J by 8 bases, with 10 bases of the junction left unmatched. Per germline, CDR1 KGHSH and CDR2 LQKENI. Using reference TRBV18 and TRBJ2-1 for the parts outside the CDR3, the full variable domain is NAGVMQNPRHLVRRRGQEARLRCSPMKGHSHVYWYRQLPEEGLKFMVYLQKENIIDESGMPKERFSAEFPKEGPSILRIQQVVRGDSAAYFCASSPYRGGWDEQFFGPGTRLTVL.

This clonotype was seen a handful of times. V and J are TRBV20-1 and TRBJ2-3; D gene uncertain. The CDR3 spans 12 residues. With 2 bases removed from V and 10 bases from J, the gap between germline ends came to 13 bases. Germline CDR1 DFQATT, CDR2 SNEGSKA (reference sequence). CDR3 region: CSARRSRTPQYF. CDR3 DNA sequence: TGCAGTGCTAGAAGATCTAGAACTCCGCAGTATTTT.

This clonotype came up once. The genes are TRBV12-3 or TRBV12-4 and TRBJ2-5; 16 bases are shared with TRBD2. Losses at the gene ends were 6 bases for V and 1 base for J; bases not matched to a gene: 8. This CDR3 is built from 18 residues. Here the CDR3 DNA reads TGTGCCAGCAGCCACCGGGGACTAGCGGGAGGGCTCCAAGAGACCCAGTACTTC. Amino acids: CASSHRGLAGGLQETQYF.

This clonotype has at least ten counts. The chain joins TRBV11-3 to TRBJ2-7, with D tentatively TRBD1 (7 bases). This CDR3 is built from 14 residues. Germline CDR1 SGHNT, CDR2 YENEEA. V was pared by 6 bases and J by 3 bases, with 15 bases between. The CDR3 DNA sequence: TGTGCCAGCAGTTCCGGCGGGGACAGCTACGAGCAGTACTTC. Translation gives CASSSGGDSYEQYF.

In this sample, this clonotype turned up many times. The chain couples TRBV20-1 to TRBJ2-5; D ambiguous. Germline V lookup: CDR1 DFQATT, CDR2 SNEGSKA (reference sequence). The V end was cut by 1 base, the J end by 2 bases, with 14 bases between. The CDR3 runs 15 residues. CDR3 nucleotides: TGCAGTGCTAGAGGCTATAGCAGGCCTCAAGAGACCCAGTACTTC. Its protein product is CSARGYSRPQETQYF.